These T cell receptor beta chains were read from a single sample in a study of T-cell reconstitution after alpha-beta-depleted transplantation in children. TCRdb fed the PCR reads into MiXCR, producing one record per CDR3 protein. The data show about 460,000 distinct CDR3 sequences, about an eighth seen once. The sample consisted of PBMCs, mostly from graft donor cells, taken 180 days after TCRalphabeta/CD19-depleted stem cell transplant. The receptors were sampled from a female patient between 2 and 15 years old who had a stem cell transplant for aplastic anemia, so the T cells may come from the graft donor. Each CDR3 is given with its conserved first and last residue. D genes are given only for firm matches. Size is omitted from some rows. Given values are once, few, many or a class for expanded clones.

v_gene	abundance	j_gene	d_gene	CDR3aa	CDR3nt
TRBV28	few	TRBJ2-7	TRBD2	CASSPGLAGVGQYF	TGTGCCAGCAGCCCCGGACTAGCGGGAGTGGGGCAGTACTTC
TRBV29-1	.	TRBJ2-3	TRBD2	CSVDPLAGGHTDTQYF	TGCAGCGTGGACCCCCTAGCGGGAGGGCACACAGATACGCAGTATTTT
TRBV4-3	few	TRBJ2-2	.	CASSQRGTGTGELFF	TGCGCCAGCAGCCAAAGGGGAACCGGCACCGGGGAGCTGTTTTTT
TRBV4-1	few	TRBJ1-5	TRBD1	CASSLEGALGHQPQHF	TGCGCCAGCAGCCTGGAGGGGGCCCTGGGCCATCAGCCCCAGCATTTT
TRBV27	.	TRBJ2-1	TRBD2	CASSWGREGYNEQFF	TGTGCCAGCAGTTGGGGGCGGGAGGGATACAATGAGCAGTTCTTC
TRBV12-3/TRBV12-4	few	TRBJ2-3	TRBD2	CASRERAGAQYF	TGTGCCAGCAGGGAACGAGCGGGAGCGCAGTATTTT
TRBV7-9	few	TRBJ1-1	.	CASSLGGGRRNTEAFF	TGTGCCAGCAGCTTAGGCGGCGGCAGGCGGAACACTGAAGCTTTCTTT
TRBV12-3/TRBV12-4	.	TRBJ1-5	.	CASSLVQAGVGNQPQHF	TGTGCCAGCAGTTTGGTGCAGGCGGGGGTTGGCAATCAGCCCCAGCATTTT
TRBV7-6	.	TRBJ2-2	.	CASTKNRVNTGELFF	TGTGCCAGCACCAAGAACAGGGTGAACACCGGGGAGCTGTTTTTT
TRBV4-2	many	TRBJ1-1	.	CASSSTAGREAFF	TGTGCCAGCAGCTCGACTGCAGGCCGGGAAGCTTTCTTT
TRBV20-1	.	TRBJ2-3	TRBD1	CSAAVVRDRSTDTQYF	TGCAGTGCCGCCGTCGTCCGGGACAGAAGCACAGATACGCAGTATTTT
TRBV7-2	.	TRBJ2-1	TRBD2	CASSAPGLASYNEQFF	TGTGCCAGCAGCGCACCGGGACTAGCTTCCTACAATGAGCAGTTCTTC
TRBV20-1	.	TRBJ2-4	.	CSARRLALLWGEGAKNIQYF	TGCAGTGCTAGGCGTCTAGCCCTCCTTTGGGGGGAAGGAGCCAAAAACATTCAGTACTTC
TRBV6-5	.	TRBJ2-2	TRBD2	CASRYRQSLAGMNTGELFF	TGTGCCAGCAGGTACCGACAGAGTCTAGCGGGAATGAACACCGGGGAGCTGTTTTTT
TRBV19	.	TRBJ2-5	TRBD1	CASSITGGAETQYF	TGTGCCAGTAGTATTACAGGGGGCGCGGAGACCCAGTACTTC
TRBV27	few	TRBJ2-7	TRBD2	CASRLRTSGSYEQYF	TGTGCCAGCAGGTTAAGGACTAGCGGGAGCTACGAGCAGTACTTC
TRBV27	many	TRBJ2-6	.	CASSFYGAGANVLTF	TGTGCCAGCAGTTTCTACGGAGCGGGGGCCAACGTCCTGACTTTC
TRBV5-8	.	TRBJ2-1	.	CASSLSGVGYSYNEQFF	TGTGCCAGCAGCTTATCGGGGGTGGGCTACTCCTACAATGAGCAGTTCTTC
TRBV29-1	.	TRBJ1-2	.	CSAERQEFYYGYTF	TGCAGCGCTGAGAGACAGGAATTTTACTATGGCTACACCTTC
TRBV5-6	.	TRBJ2-1	.	CARARGNSYNEQFF	TGTGCCAGGGCTCGGGGGAACTCCTACAATGAGCAGTTCTTC
TRBV28	few	TRBJ2-3	.	CASSLLVRTNTQYF	TGTGCCAGCAGTCTCCTAGTGCGGACGAATACGCAGTATTTT
TRBV4-3	.	TRBJ2-7	.	CASSQLGPAAYEQYF	TGCGCCAGCAGCCAGCTGGGCCCAGCAGCCTACGAGCAGTACTTC
TRBV18	few	TRBJ2-5	.	CASSPGQTQETQYF	TGTGCCAGCTCACCAGGGCAGACCCAAGAGACCCAGTACTTC
TRBV9	.	TRBJ2-3	TRBD1	CASSVAPGTGDYTDTQYF	TGTGCCAGCAGCGTAGCCCCCGGGACAGGCGATTACACAGATACGCAGTATTTT
TRBV19	.	TRBJ2-1	TRBD2	CASTLESPAGGPEPDNEQFF	TGTGCCAGCACCCTCGAGAGCCCAGCGGGAGGGCCGGAGCCCGACAATGAGCAGTTCTTC
TRBV5-1	.	TRBJ1-4	.	CASSSQGRANEKLFF	TGCGCCAGCAGCTCGCAGGGGAGGGCTAATGAAAAACTGTTTTTT
TRBV19	few	TRBJ2-1	TRBD2	CASSIDPRLAGVPRDNEQFF	TGTGCCAGTAGTATAGATCCCCGGCTAGCGGGAGTACCGCGGGACAATGAGCAGTTCTTC
TRBV19	.	TRBJ2-2	.	CASSTTGVTGELFF	TGTGCCAGTAGTACCACGGGTGTCACCGGGGAGCTGTTTTTT
TRBV15	many	TRBJ1-5	.	CATKKVRGEGNQPQHF	TGTGCCACCAAAAAGGTTCGTGGGGAGGGCAATCAGCCCCAGCATTTT
TRBV12-3/TRBV12-4	.	TRBJ1-2	TRBD1	CASSPQGFYGYTF	TGTGCCAGCAGTCCACAGGGGTTTTATGGCTACACCTTC
TRBV5-1	many	TRBJ1-4	TRBD1	CASSRGQGGEKLFF	TGCGCCAGCAGCAGGGGACAGGGTGGGGAAAAACTGTTTTTT
TRBV20-1	.	TRBJ2-1	TRBD2	CSARRAGGSWNNEQFF	TGCAGTGCTAGAAGGGCGGGAGGGAGCTGGAACAATGAGCAGTTCTTC
TRBV19	.	TRBJ2-3	.	CASSIDLVRAGDTQYF	TGTGCCAGTAGTATAGATCTAGTAAGGGCAGGAGATACGCAGTATTTT
TRBV15	.	TRBJ1-3	.	CATSRGEGLSGNTIYF	TGTGCCACCAGCAGAGGTGAGGGATTGTCTGGAAACACCATATATTTT
TRBV2	.	TRBJ2-1	TRBD2	CASSEPVLSGTSWNEQFF	TGTGCCAGCAGTGAACCAGTACTTAGCGGGACGTCTTGGAATGAGCAGTTCTTC
TRBV6-1	.	TRBJ2-7	.	CASSGGRRELEEQYF	TGTGCCAGCAGTGGAGGGAGGAGGGAGTTGGAGGAGCAGTACTTC
TRBV19	.	TRBJ2-2	.	CASSIGLGGRAGELFF	TGTGCCAGTAGTATAGGGCTGGGGGGTCGCGCCGGGGAGCTGTTTTTT
TRBV20-1	.	TRBJ1-2	TRBD1	CRASRQGSNYGYTF	TGCAGAGCCTCACGACAGGGTTCGAACTATGGCTACACCTTC
TRBV5-4	.	TRBJ2-3	TRBD2	CASSFLAGGGDTQYF	TGTGCCAGCAGCTTCCTAGCGGGAGGGGGAGATACGCAGTATTTT
TRBV13	.	TRBJ1-5	TRBD1	CASSRTATGDVSRGNQPQHF	TGTGCCAGCAGCCGTACCGCTACAGGGGATGTATCTCGGGGCAATCAGCCCCAGCATTTT
TRBV12-3/TRBV12-4	many	TRBJ2-7	.	CASSSGTPLWYEQYF	TGTGCCAGCAGTTCCGGGACTCCCTTGTGGTACGAGCAGTACTTC
TRBV2	few	TRBJ2-7	TRBD1	CASSRPGQGVPYEQYF	TGTGCCAGCAGCCGCCCGGGACAGGGAGTCCCCTACGAGCAGTACTTC
TRBV11-1	few	TRBJ2-2	.	CASSTWPRGQSAPHTGELFF	TGTGCCAGCAGCACATGGCCGCGGGGGCAATCGGCTCCACACACCGGGGAGCTGTTTTTT
TRBV20-1	few	TRBJ1-2	TRBD1	CSAVARDRGRNYGYTF	TGCAGTGCTGTCGCCCGGGACAGGGGGCGCAACTATGGCTACACCTTC
TRBV5-1	few	TRBJ2-7	.	CASSSKTGGYEQYF	TGCGCCAGCAGCTCCAAGACAGGCGGCTACGAGCAGTACTTC
TRBV23-1	.	TRBJ1-5	.	CASSGRGGWGNQPQHF	TGCGCCAGCAGTGGGCGAGGGGGTTGGGGCAATCAGCCCCAGCATTTT
TRBV20-1	many	TRBJ2-2	TRBD2	CSAVRSGRDTGELFF	TGCAGTGCCGTCCGGAGCGGGAGAGACACCGGGGAGCTGTTTTTT
TRBV5-1	.	TRBJ1-1	.	CASSIGQPTEAFF	TGCGCCAGCAGCATCGGACAGCCCACTGAAGCTTTCTTT
TRBV28	few	TRBJ2-2	.	CASSLGGNGELFF	TGTGCCAGCAGCCTCGGGGGAAACGGGGAGCTGTTTTTT
TRBV18	many	TRBJ1-4	TRBD1	CASSLRDRENEKLFF	TGTGCCAGCTCACTCCGGGACAGGGAAAATGAAAAACTGTTTTTT
TRBV9	.	TRBJ1-4	.	CASSVGRGSNEKLFF	TGTGCCAGCAGCGTAGGAAGGGGGTCTAATGAAAAACTGTTTTTT
TRBV28	few	TRBJ2-4	TRBD2	CASRFREELAKNIQYF	TGTGCCAGCAGGTTCCGGGAGGAACTAGCCAAAAACATTCAGTACTTC
TRBV6-2/TRBV6-3	few	TRBJ1-6	.	CASSYSKAPLPLPLHF	TGTGCCAGCAGTTACTCGAAGGCTCCACTTCCTCTACCCCTCCACTTT
TRBV5-1	.	TRBJ2-1	.	CASSLSRPSYNEQFF	TGCGCCAGCAGCTTATCTCGTCCCTCCTACAATGAGCAGTTCTTC
TRBV4-3	many	TRBJ2-4	.	CASSRERGLNIQYF	TGCGCCAGCTCCCGGGAAAGAGGGCTAAACATTCAGTACTTC
TRBV6-2/TRBV6-3	.	TRBJ2-1	TRBD2	CASSYGASGNGNEQFF	TGTGCCAGCAGTTACGGGGCTAGCGGGAATGGCAATGAGCAGTTCTTC
TRBV4-3	few	TRBJ1-2	.	CASSQDGLITNGYTF	TGCGCCAGCAGCCAAGACGGGCTCATCACTAATGGCTACACCTTC
TRBV9	few	TRBJ2-5	.	CASSVGSPSSWETQYF	TGTGCCAGCAGCGTAGGCTCTCCTAGCTCATGGGAGACCCAGTACTTC